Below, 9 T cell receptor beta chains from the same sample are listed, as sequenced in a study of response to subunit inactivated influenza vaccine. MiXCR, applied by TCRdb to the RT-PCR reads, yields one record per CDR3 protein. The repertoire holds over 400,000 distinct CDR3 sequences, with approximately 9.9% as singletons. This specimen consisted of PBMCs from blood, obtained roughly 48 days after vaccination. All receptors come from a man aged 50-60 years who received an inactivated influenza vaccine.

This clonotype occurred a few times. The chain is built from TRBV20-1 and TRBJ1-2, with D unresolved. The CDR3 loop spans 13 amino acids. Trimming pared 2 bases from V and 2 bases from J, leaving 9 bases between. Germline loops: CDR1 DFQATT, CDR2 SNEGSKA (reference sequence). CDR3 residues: CSARQSVNYGYTF. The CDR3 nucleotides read TGCAGTGCTAGACAGTCTGTCAACTATGGCTACACCTTC.

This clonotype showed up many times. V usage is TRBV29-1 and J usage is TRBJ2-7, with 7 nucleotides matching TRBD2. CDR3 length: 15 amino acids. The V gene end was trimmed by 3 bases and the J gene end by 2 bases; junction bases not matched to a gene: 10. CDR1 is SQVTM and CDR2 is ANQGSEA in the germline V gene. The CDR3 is CSVDSDTGTTYEQYF. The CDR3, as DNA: TGCAGCGTTGACTCAGATACCGGGACTACCTACGAGCAGTACTTC.

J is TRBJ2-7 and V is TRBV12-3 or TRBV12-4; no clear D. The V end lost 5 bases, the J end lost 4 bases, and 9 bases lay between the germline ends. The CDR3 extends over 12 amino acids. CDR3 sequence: CASSALGYEQYF. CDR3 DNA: TGTGCCAGCAGTGCACTGGGTTACGAGCAGTACTTC.

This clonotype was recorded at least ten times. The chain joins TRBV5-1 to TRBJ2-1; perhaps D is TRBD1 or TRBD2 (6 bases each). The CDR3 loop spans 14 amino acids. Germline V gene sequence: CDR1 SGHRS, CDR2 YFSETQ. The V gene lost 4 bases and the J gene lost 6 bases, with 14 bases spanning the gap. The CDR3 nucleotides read TGCGCCAGCAGCCCTGACGGGGGCTCCAATGAGCAGTTCTTC. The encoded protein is CASSPDGGSNEQFF.

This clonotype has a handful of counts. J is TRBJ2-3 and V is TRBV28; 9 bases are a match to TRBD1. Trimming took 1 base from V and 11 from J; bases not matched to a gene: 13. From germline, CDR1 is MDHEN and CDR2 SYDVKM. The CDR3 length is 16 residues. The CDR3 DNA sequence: TGTGCCAGCAGTTTATCGACCCCACGAATGGGACAGGGGCAGTATTTT. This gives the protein CASSLSTPRMGQGQYF.

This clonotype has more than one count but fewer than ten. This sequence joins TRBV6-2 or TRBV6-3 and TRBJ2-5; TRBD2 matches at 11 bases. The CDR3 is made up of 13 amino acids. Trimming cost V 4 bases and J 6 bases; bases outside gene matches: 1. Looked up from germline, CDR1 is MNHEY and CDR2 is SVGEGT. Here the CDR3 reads CASSWTSGQTQYF. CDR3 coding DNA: TGTGCCAGCAGTTGGACTAGCGGGCAGACCCAGTACTTC.

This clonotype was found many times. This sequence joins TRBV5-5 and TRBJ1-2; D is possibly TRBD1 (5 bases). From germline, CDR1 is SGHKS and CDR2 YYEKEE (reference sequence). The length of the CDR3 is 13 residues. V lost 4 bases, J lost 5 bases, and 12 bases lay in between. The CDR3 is CASSQQGLYGYTF. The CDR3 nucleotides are TGTGCCAGCAGCCAGCAGGGCCTTTATGGCTACACCTTC. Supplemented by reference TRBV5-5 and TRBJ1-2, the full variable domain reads DAGVTQSPTHLIKTRGQQVTLRCSPISGHKSVSWYQQVLGQGPQFIFQYYEKEERGRGNFPDRFSARQFPNYSSELNVNALLLGDSALYLCASSQQGLYGYTFGSGTRLTVV.

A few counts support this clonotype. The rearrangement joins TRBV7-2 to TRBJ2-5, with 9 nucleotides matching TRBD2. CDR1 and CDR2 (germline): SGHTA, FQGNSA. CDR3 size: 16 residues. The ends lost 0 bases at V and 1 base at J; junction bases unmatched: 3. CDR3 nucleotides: TGTGCCAGCAGCTTAGCTATTAGCGGGGGCCAAGAGACCCAGTACTTC. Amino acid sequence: CASSLAISGGQETQYF.

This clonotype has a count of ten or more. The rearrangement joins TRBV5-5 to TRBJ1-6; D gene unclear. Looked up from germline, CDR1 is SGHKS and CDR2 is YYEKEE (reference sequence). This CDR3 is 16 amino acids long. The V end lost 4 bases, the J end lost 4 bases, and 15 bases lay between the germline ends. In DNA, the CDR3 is TGTGCCAGCAGCCCGGGCCAACCGAATTATAATTCACCCCTCCACTTT. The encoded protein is CASSPGQPNYNSPLHF.